This is a list of T cell receptor beta chains from one sample in a study of T cell responses to AZD1222 COVID-19 vaccine. Clones were read by immunoSEQ multiplex PCR, and TCRdb kept only the in-frame ones, dropping some. This table has more than 110,000 clones, around 85% appearing once. Sequenced material: peripheral blood, taken on day 0 of AZD1222 vaccination. The receptors originated from an adult in good health. Each CDR3 is given with its conserved first and last residue. A D gene is named only where the DNA matches it firmly. Rows give clone size only sometimes, using once, few, many, or a class for an expanded clone.

>TRBJ2-7|.|.|TRBV27
TGTGCCAGCAGTTTAGGAACAGGGTTCGAGCAGTACTTC
CASSLGTGFEQYF
>TRBJ1-1|.|.|TRBV27
TGTGCCAGCAGTTTATCGCGTGCGACTGAAGCTTTCTTT
CASSLSRATEAFF
>TRBJ1-5|.|.|TRBV21-1
TGTGCCAGCAGCAATAGTACACGAGGGGTTCCGCCCCAGCATTTT
CASSNSTRGVPPQHF
>TRBJ2-7|TRBD1|.|TRBV4-2
TGTGCCAGCAGCCAAGCCGGGACAGGGAATTACGAGCAGTACTTC
CASSQAGTGNYEQYF
>TRBJ2-7|TRBD1|.|TRBV7-2
TGTGCCAGCAGCTTACGGACAGGGACGTTCTACGAGCAGTACTTC
CASSLRTGTFYEQYF
>TRBJ1-4|.|once|TRBV11-2
TGTGCCAGCAGCGTAGACAGCGGGGCGGAAAAACTGTTTTTT
CASSVDSGAEKLFF
>TRBJ2-1|.|.|TRBV6-5
TGTGCCAGCAGTCCCAAGGGTCATGAGCAGTTCTTC
CASSPKGHEQFF
>TRBJ2-7|.|.|TRBV5-6
TGTGCCAGCAGCTTGACCCTAGCAGGCTACGAGCAGTACTTC
CASSLTLAGYEQYF
>TRBJ1-2|TRBD1|few|TRBV19
TGTGCCAGTAGTAAGTCGGCAGGGGGCATCTATGGCTACACCTTC
CASSKSAGGIYGYTF
>TRBJ1-1|.|.|TRBV10-3
TGTGCCATCAGTGATTTCGGGCCGCAATCCTGGGGTTTCTTT
CAISDFGPQSWGFF
>TRBJ2-3|TRBD2|.|TRBV5-1
TGCGCCAGCAGCTTGGCCGTCACTAGCGAGAGCACAGATACGCAGTATTTT
CASSLAVTSESTDTQYF
>TRBJ2-3|TRBD1|.|TRBV6-1
TGTGCCAGCAGTGAAGCGCTGGGGACGGACAGGAATACGCAGTATTTT
CASSEALGTDRNTQYF
>TRBJ2-5|.|few|TRBV30
TGTGCCTGGAGTGTAGAGGGAGGCGAGACCCAGTACTTC
CAWSVEGGETQYF
>TRBJ2-3|.|.|TRBV5-4
TGTGCCAGCACCCAGGAGGACCGCACAGATACGCAGTATTTT
CASTQEDRTDTQYF
>TRBJ1-3|TRBD1|.|TRBV5-6
TGTGCCAGCAGCTGGGACAGGGTTGGAAACACCATATATTTT
CASSWDRVGNTIYF
>TRBJ1-5|.|.|TRBV28
TGTGCCAGCAGTTTATGGCGGGTTAGCAATCAGCCCCAGCATTTT
CASSLWRVSNQPQHF
>TRBJ2-1|TRBD2|.|TRBV6-5
TGTGCCAGCAGTCTCCCGGCCCCGGGGGGGCAGTTCTTC
CASSLPAPGGQFF
>TRBJ1-2|TRBD1|once|TRBV10-3
TGTGCCATCAGTGAGTCCGACAGGGGGTATGGCTACACCTTC
CAISESDRGYGYTF
>TRBJ1-1|.|.|TRBV2
TGTGCCAGCAGTGAAGTTCCGGCTGGAGCTTTCTTT
CASSEVPAGAFF
>TRBJ1-2|TRBD1|.|TRBV5-4
TGTGCCAGCGATCAAGGACAGGCATATCATGGCTACACCTTC
CASDQGQAYHGYTF
>TRBJ1-2|.|.|TRBV19
TGTGCCAGTAGTATCGGGCAGGCCTATGGCTACACCTTC
CASSIGQAYGYTF
>TRBJ1-5|.|.|TRBV2
TGTGCCAGCAGTCCTCTAAATCAGCCCCAGCATTTT
CASSPLNQPQHF
>TRBJ2-7|.|.|TRBV5-1
TGCGCCAGCAGCGTCATGGGATACGAGCAGTACTTC
CASSVMGYEQYF
>TRBJ1-2|.|.|TRBV4-1
TGCGCCAGCAGCCCCCGGGACGGGAACTATGGCTACACCTTC
CASSPRDGNYGYTF
>TRBJ1-1|.|.|TRBV30
TGTGCCTGGAGTGGACGGTTAGTGAACACTGAAGCTTTCTTT
CAWSGRLVNTEAFF
>TRBJ1-6|.|.|TRBV27
TGTGCCAGCAGTCTAGAAAGCTCTAGAAATTCACCCCTCCACTTT
CASSLESSRNSPLHF
>TRBJ2-7|TRBD2|.|TRBV7-4
TGTGCCAGCCCCGGGGGGTCCTACGAGCAGTACTTC
CASPGGSYEQYF
>TRBJ1-2|TRBD1|.|TRBV5-6
TGTGCCAGCAGCTTGGAGGACAGGGACTATGGCTACACCTTC
CASSLEDRDYGYTF
>TRBJ1-5|.|.|TRBV30
TGTGCCTGGACCTCTGGGGGCAATCAGCCCCAGCATTTT
CAWTSGGNQPQHF
>TRBJ1-5|.|.|TRBV5-3
TGTGCCAGTCAAAAAGGGAGAGATAGCAATCAGCCCCAGCATTTT
CASQKGRDSNQPQHF
>TRBJ2-3|TRBD2|.|TRBV9
TGTGCCAGCAGCGTCGGACTAGCGGACCTCCAGGATACGCAGTATTTT
CASSVGLADLQDTQYF
>TRBJ1-3|.|.|TRBV6-2/TRBV6-3
TGTGCCAGCAGTTACACCCGGGCTGGAAACACCATATATTTT
CASSYTRAGNTIYF
>TRBJ1-1|.|.|TRBV4-2
TGTGCCAGCAGCCTCCCTTTGGGGACACCCAACACTGAAGCTTTCTTT
CASSLPLGTPNTEAFF
>TRBJ1-2|.|.|TRBV6-6
TGTGCCAGCATTGGCACCGGACGGAACTATGGCTACACCTTC
CASIGTGRNYGYTF
>TRBJ2-5|.|once|TRBV18
TGTGCCAGCTCACCACAAACTACACAAGAGACCCAGTACTTC
CASSPQTTQETQYF
>TRBJ1-1|.|.|TRBV18
TGTGCCAGCTCACCAGCTTCTGGGGCTGAAGCTTTCTTT
CASSPASGAEAFF
>TRBJ2-5|.|.|TRBV5-1
TGCGCCAGCAGCGCCCGGCCCGAGGAGACCCAGTACTTC
CASSARPEETQYF
>TRBJ2-7|.|once|TRBV7-8
TGTGCCAGCAGCTTGACCGGGACAACTTACGAGCAGTACTTC
CASSLTGTTYEQYF
>TRBJ2-7|TRBD1|.|TRBV6-5
TGTGCCAGCGGAAAGGGGACAGGGAACTACGAGCAGTACTTC
CASGKGTGNYEQYF
>TRBJ1-2|.|.|TRBV10-2
TGCGCCAGCAGTGACATAGACCGGGAAGAGGTAGCTAGCGGCTACACCTTC
CASSDIDREEVASGYTF
>TRBJ2-3|TRBD1|.|TRBV11-2
TGTGCCAGCCGCGCGCCGGGACAGTCCGCGCCAGATACGCAGTATTTT
CASRAPGQSAPDTQYF
>TRBJ2-5|TRBD2|few|TRBV15
TGTGCCACCAGCAGACTAGCGGGAAGGCAGACCCAGTACTTC
CATSRLAGRQTQYF
>TRBJ1-6|.|few|TRBV10-2
TGCGCCAGCGGGACCTCTACCAGCTCCTATAATTCACCCCTCCACTTT
CASGTSTSSYNSPLHF
>TRBJ1-1|.|.|TRBV18
TGTGCCAGCTCACCCCTGGGGATGAACACTGAAGCTTTCTTT
CASSPLGMNTEAFF
>TRBJ1-5|.|.|TRBV4-1
TGCGCCAGCAGCGAGGTCCAGTTACTAAGCAATCAGCCCCAGCATTTT
CASSEVQLLSNQPQHF
>TRBJ2-3|TRBD2|.|TRBV5-1
TGCGCCAGCAGCCCCCTGACTAGCGGGAGGGCAGGCACAGATACGCAGTATTTT
CASSPLTSGRAGTDTQYF
>TRBJ1-2|.|.|TRBV28
TGTGCCAGCAGTTTATCAAAGGGGCAGGGTGGCTACACCTTC
CASSLSKGQGGYTF